This T cell receptor beta chain was profiled in a study of human T cells and chemical hapten exposure. The authors' processing: A per-sample median of around 100,000 TCRs was observed, with a range of roughly 23,224 to 750,000. In TCRdb, the RACE reads were re-called with MiXCR into one record per CDR3 protein. The V and J calls here are based on TCRdb, not the publication. The sample contains 110,000 to 150,000 distinct CDR3 sequences, 12% of which appear only once. The V gene's germline CDR1 is SNHLY and CDR2 FYNNEI. With 3 bases clipped from V and 4 bases from J, the junction kept 4 bases outside the gene matches. This CDR3 comprises 15 residues. Time point: patch test 2, 6 weeks after DPC sensitization. The treatment was: therapeutic diphenylcyclopropenone sensitization with weekly scalp DPC.

This TCR came from a woman aged 45 to 65 with alopecia areata. Some clones in this sample may be carry-over from other donors' samples. The source was whole blood, collected in connection with sensitization to the hapten diphenylcyclopropenone (DPC). The chain has TRBV2 and TRBJ2-1, with 9 bases fitting TRBD2. The CDR3 DNA is TGTGCCAGCAGTGATAGCGGGAGCCAGTACAATGAGCAGTTCTTC. This sequence encodes CASSDSGSQYNEQFF.